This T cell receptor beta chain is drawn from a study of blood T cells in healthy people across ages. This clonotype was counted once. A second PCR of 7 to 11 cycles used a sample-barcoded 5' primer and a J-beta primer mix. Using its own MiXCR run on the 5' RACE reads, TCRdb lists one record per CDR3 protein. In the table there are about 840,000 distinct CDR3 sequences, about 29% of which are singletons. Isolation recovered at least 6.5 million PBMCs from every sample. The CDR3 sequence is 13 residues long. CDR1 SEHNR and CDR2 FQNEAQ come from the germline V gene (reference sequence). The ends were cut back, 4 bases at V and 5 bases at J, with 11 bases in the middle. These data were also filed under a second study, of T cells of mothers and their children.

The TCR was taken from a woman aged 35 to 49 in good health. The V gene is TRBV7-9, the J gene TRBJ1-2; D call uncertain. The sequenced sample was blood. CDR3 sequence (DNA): TGTGCCAGCAGCTCCATAGAGGGATATGGCTACACCTTC. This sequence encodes CASSSIEGYGYTF.